This T cell receptor (beta chain) came from a study of blood T cell repertoires in COVID-19 (TCRdb year 2020). Turning to the overall study: Collaborator samples came from the United States, Italy and Spain and covered acute and convalescent phases of COVID-19. The dataset comprised deeply sampled blood TCRbeta repertoires from subjects exposed to, actively infected with, or recovered from COVID-19. The samples were drawn from the first 160 participants of the ongoing ImmuneRACE study and from 1,254 subjects provided by 6 global collaborators. HLA class I and class II types, where available, came from metadata supplied by the sample provider rather than from assay-based typing. Sample metadata almost always included a de-identified subject ID, COVID-19 status, age in years and sex. The prospective study material was composed of cDNA or gDNA derived from T cells, B-cell-depleted T cells, or PBMCs. A freely available public database, intended as a resource for researchers studying the immune response to SARS-CoV-2, is where the repertoires were released.

Details on this clone: It lacks a known antigen. Base qualities were left out, and no much larger clone turns up one base away.

Enrolling through a virtual design, the prospective study's participants ranged in age from roughly 18 to 95 years and lived across 24 United States geographic areas. To assign participants to cohorts, the prospective study relied on clinical history that participants themselves reported in a screening survey and a study questionnaire. Exposed participants had been in contact with someone with a PCR-confirmed or clinician-diagnosed COVID-19 case within 2 weeks of study entry. In the prospective study, whole blood, serum and a nasopharyngeal or oropharyngeal swab were collected from each participant by mobile phlebotomists. Participants in the prospective study had the option to provide additional blood draws and questionnaires over a 2-month period. Prospective study blood samples were shipped either frozen or at room temperature before DNA extraction. Cut back by 4 bases and 5 bases, the V and J ends lie 11 bases apart. Inclusive of the bounding cysteine and phenylalanine, the CDR3 is 13 residues long. The DNA shown is the 39-base CDR3, in frame from base 1. The germline V gene gives CDR1 as SGHTA and CDR2 as FQGNSA.

The full study reports these points: The quantity of clinical and demographic metadata differed by source and by participant and was supplied without curation.

TCRbeta CDR3 regions were amplified from genomic DNA by means of the immunoSEQ Assay, a bias-controlled multiplex PCR. As for the authors' bioinformatics: Nucleated cell counts per sample were estimated from amplification of reference gene primers within the assay. Sequence reads were collapsed and filtered to measure the absolute abundance of every unique TCRbeta CDR3 rearrangement. Productive Simpson clonality was computed per sample as the square root of Simpson's diversity index over productive rearrangements. TCRdb's version of the immuneACCESS table is confined to in-frame rearrangements and falls short of the full clone set. An unresolved V gene accounts for under half of the shortfall where checked; the remainder is of unknown origin. That table supplies the V and J calls and clone size; D and trimming were determined from the DNA. In all, the sample holds around 270,000 clones, and 88% of those were seen once. The leading ten clones occupy 3% to 3.5% of the sample.

The chain is encoded by TRBV7-2 joined to TRBJ1-1; no D gene is confidently identified. Specimen: PBMCs or T cells enriched from blood (not recorded which). This TCR came from a woman between 40 and 50 years old who had been exposed to COVID-19. The CDR3 region: CASSSIAGTEAFF. The bases read TGTGCCAGCAGCTCCATTGCGGGTACTGAAGCTTTCTTT.